A single sample is the source of the 11 T cell receptor beta chains below, sequenced in a study of blood T cell repertoires in COVID-19 (TCRdb year 2020). Preparation of the library involved the immunoSEQ multiplex PCR assay. Held by TCRdb, this immuneACCESS table contains in-frame sequences only and omits some clones. Under half of the omission traces to an unresolved V gene where checked; the cause of the rest is unknown. For this sample there are approximately 380,000 clones; 85% appear just once. Clones ranked in the top ten supply roughly 3.7% of the sample. Sequenced: peripheral blood. The receptors here all came from a woman aged 18-29 years with acute or convalescent COVID-19.

This clone was detected only a few times. The chain uses TRBV7-8 and TRBJ1-1, with a possible D match to TRBD1 (6 bases). CDR3 length equals 15 residues. V shed 5 bases and J shed 0 bases, with 13 bases lying between them. Germline assignment: CDR1 SGHVS and CDR2 FQNEAQ. CDR3 nucleotides: TGTGCCAGCAGCGTGGGGGCAGGATTGAACACTGAAGCTTTCTTT. This translates into CASSVGAGLNTEAFF. Using reference TRBV7-8 and TRBJ1-1 for the parts outside the CDR3, the full variable domain is GAGVSQSPRYKVAKRGQDVALRCDPISGHVSLFWYQQALGQGPEFLTYFQNEAQLDKSGLPSDRFFAERPEGSVSTLKIQRTQQEDSAVYLCASSVGAGLNTEAFFGQGTRLTVV.

Comment on this clone: This specimen includes other DNA sequences encoding the same CDR3. The chain combines TRBV9 with TRBJ2-2; tentative D call: TRBD1 (5 bases). This CDR3 has 16 amino acids. V lost 0 bases and J lost 1, with 10 bases in between. Germline V lookup: CDR1 SGDLS, CDR2 YYNGEE. The CDR3 coding sequence is TGTGCCAGCAGCGTAGGGTCAGGGCGGAACACCGGGGAGCTGTTTTTT. It specifies CASSVGSGRNTGELFF.

The chain uses TRBV7-6 and TRBJ1-4; D is perhaps TRBD1 (6 bases). The V end was cut by 4 bases, the J end by 0 bases, with 9 bases between. Germline CDR1 SGHVS, CDR2 FNYEAQ. CDR3 length: 15 amino acids. The DNA of the CDR3 is TGTGCCAGCAGCTACCCAGGGGCAACTAATGAAAAACTGTTTTTT. Translation: CASSYPGATNEKLFF.

J is TRBJ2-7 and V is TRBV28; D may be TRBD1 (6 bases). Trimming shortened V by 7 bases and J by 4 bases, and 17 bases separated the two germline ends. This CDR3 spans 14 amino acids. Germline values: CDR1 MDHEN, CDR2 SYDVKM. The CDR3 is CASTLPGVNYEQYF. The CDR3 DNA sequence: TGTGCCAGCACCCTTCCAGGGGTCAATTACGAGCAGTACTTC.

The chain joins TRBV19 to TRBJ1-1, with 10 bases aligning to TRBD1. The V segment lost 6 bases and the J segment 3 bases; nucleotides outside the gene matches: 4. Germline V gene lookup returns CDR1 LNHDA and CDR2 SQIVND (reference sequence). This CDR3 spans 14 amino acids. CDR3 amino acids: CASRDRGLYTEAFF. The DNA of the CDR3 is TGTGCCAGTAGAGACAGGGGGCTTTACACTGAAGCTTTCTTT.

The rearrangement links TRBV6-1 to TRBJ2-7; tentatively, D is TRBD2 (5 bases). The V gene's germline CDR1 is MNHNS and CDR2 SASEGT. V shed 2 bases and J shed 9 bases, with 14 bases lying between them. This CDR3 is 13 amino acids long. The CDR3 coding sequence is TGTGCCAGCAGTGAATCGGAGGCGGGTCGGCAGTACTTC. This translates into CASSESEAGRQYF.

The chain uses TRBV7-9 and TRBJ2-2, with D maybe TRBD2 (6 bases). Per germline, CDR1 SEHNR and CDR2 FQNEAQ (reference sequence). The CDR3 extends over 18 amino acids. V gave up 4 bases and J gave up 2 bases, with 20 bases separating them. The CDR3 coding sequence is TGTGCCAGCAGCTCCCAGGTTCCGGGAGTTACTAACACCGGGGAGCTGTTTTTT. Encoded protein: CASSSQVPGVTNTGELFF.

In its sample, this clone was seen a few times. The V and J genes are TRBV15 and TRBJ2-1, with TRBD1 matching over 10 bases. Germline V CDR1 and CDR2: LNHNV, YYDKDF (reference sequence). V trimming: 1 base; J trimming: 9 bases; junction bases outside the gene matches: 15. The CDR3 is 18 amino acids. The CDR3 region has the DNA TGTGCCACCAGCAGAGGCGGTTCGACAGGGGGCGCGGGAGGTGAGCAGTTCTTC. It encodes CATSRGGSTGGAGGEQFF.

This clone was detected only a few times. The chain couples TRBV3-1 (or the pseudogene TRBV3-2) to TRBJ2-1, with D possibly being TRBD2 (7 bases). Germline V gene lookup returns CDR1 LGHDT and CDR2 YNNKEL (reference sequence). The CDR3 has 14 amino acids. V lost 3 bases and J 7 bases, leaving 13 bases between the germline ends. The CDR3 coding sequence is TGTGCCAGCAGCCAGATGGGAGGGGGAAATGAGCAGTTCTTC. It encodes CASSQMGGGNEQFF.

The chain joins TRBV25-1 to TRBJ2-3, with D possibly TRBD2 on 6 matching bases. V was pared by 4 bases and J by 3 bases, with 11 bases between. The germline V gene encodes CDR1 MGHDK and CDR2 SYGVNS. This CDR3 has 14 residues. CDR3 loop: CASSGGVGTDTQYF. CDR3 coding DNA: TGTGCCAGCAGTGGCGGGGTCGGGACAGATACGCAGTATTTT.

This chain connects TRBV11-2 to TRBJ1-1, with 7 bases that match TRBD1. The CDR3 is 13 residues long. V trimming: 5 bases; J trimming: 7 bases; junction bases outside the gene matches: 7. Germline values: CDR1 SGHAT, CDR2 FQNNGV. The DNA for the CDR3 is TGTGCCAGCAGCCGAGGGGGCATCGGTGAAGCTTTCTTT. Protein sequence: CASSRGGIGEAFF.